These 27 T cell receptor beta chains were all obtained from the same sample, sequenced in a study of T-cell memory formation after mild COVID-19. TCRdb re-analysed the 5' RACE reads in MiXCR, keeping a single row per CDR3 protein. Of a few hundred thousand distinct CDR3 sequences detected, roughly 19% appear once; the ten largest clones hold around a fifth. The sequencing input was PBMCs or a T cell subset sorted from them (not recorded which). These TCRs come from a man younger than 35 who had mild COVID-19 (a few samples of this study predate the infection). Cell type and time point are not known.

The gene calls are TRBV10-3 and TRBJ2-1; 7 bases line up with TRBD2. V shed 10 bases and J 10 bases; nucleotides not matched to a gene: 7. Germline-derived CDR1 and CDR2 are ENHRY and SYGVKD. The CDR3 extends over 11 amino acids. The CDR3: CATGLDVEQFF. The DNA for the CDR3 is TGTGCCACCGGACTAGATGTCGAGCAGTTCTTC.

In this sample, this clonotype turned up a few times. The DNA of the CDR3 is TGTGCCAGCAGCTTAGAGGGTAGGGGGAATGAGCAGTTCTTC. Its translation is CASSLEGRGNEQFF. The V gene is TRBV7-9, the J gene TRBJ2-1; tentative D call: TRBD1 (6 bases). The CDR3 has 14 amino acids. The germline V gene encodes CDR1 SEHNR and CDR2 FQNEAQ (reference sequence). Trimming pared 1 base from V and 7 bases from J, leaving 11 bases between.

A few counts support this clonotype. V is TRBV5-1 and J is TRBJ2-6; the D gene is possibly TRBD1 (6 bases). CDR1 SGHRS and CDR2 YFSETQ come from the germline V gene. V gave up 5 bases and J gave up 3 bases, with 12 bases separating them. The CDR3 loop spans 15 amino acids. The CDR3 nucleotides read TGCGCCAGCAGACAGGGTGGTGGTGGGGCCAACGTCCTGACTTTC. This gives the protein CASRQGGGGANVLTF.

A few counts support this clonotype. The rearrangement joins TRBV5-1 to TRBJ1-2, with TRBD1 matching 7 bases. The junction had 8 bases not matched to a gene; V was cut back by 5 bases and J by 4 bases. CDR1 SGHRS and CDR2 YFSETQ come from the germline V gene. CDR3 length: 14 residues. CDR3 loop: CASRKGAMGYGYTF. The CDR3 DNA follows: TGCGCCAGCAGAAAGGGGGCTATGGGCTATGGCTACACCTTC. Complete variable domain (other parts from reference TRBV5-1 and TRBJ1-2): KAGVTQTPRYLIKTRGQQVTLSCSPISGHRSVSWYQQTPGQGLQFLFEYFSETQRNKGNFPGRFSGRQFSNSRSEMNVSTLELGDSALYLCASRKGAMGYGYTFGSGTRLTVV.

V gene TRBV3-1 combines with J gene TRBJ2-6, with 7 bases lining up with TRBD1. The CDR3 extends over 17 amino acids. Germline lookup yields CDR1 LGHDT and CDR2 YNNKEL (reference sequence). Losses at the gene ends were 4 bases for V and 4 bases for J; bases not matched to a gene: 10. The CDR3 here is CASSPRDSYSGANVLTF. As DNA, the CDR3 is TGTGCCAGCAGCCCCAGGGACAGCTACTCCGGGGCCAACGTCCTGACTTTC.

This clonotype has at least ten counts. Here the CDR3 DNA reads TGTGCCAGCAGGGACCTCTCCTACGAGCAGTACTTC. Encoded protein: CASRDLSYEQYF. The chain has TRBV27 and TRBJ2-7; D not certain. Trimming cost V 6 bases and J 0 bases, with 6 bases left between them. Germline CDR1 MNHEY, CDR2 SMNVEV (reference sequence). The CDR3 runs to 12 residues.

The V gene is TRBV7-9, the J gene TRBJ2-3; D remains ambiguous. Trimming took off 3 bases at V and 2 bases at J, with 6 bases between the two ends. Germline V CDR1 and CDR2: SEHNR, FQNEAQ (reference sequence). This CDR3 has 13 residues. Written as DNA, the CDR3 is TGTGCCAGCAGCTTTATAATCACAGATACGCAGTATTTT. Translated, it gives CASSFIITDTQYF. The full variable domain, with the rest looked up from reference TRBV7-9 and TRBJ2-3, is DTGVSQNPRHKITKRGQNVTFRCDPISEHNRLYWYRQTLGQGPEFLTYFQNEAQLEKSRLLSDRFSAERPKGSFSTLEIQRTEQGDSAMYLCASSFIITDTQYFGPGTRLTVL.

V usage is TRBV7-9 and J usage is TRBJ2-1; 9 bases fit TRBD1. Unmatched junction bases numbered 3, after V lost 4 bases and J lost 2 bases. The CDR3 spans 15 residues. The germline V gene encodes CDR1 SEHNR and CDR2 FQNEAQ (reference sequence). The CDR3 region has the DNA TGTGCCAGCAGCTCGACAGGGGGTCCCTACAATGAGCAGTTCTTC. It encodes CASSSTGGPYNEQFF. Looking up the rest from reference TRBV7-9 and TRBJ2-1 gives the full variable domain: DTGVSQNPRHKITKRGQNVTFRCDPISEHNRLYWYRQTLGQGPEFLTYFQNEAQLEKSRLLSDRFSAERPKGSFSTLEIQRTEQGDSAMYLCASSSTGGPYNEQFFGPGTRLTVL.

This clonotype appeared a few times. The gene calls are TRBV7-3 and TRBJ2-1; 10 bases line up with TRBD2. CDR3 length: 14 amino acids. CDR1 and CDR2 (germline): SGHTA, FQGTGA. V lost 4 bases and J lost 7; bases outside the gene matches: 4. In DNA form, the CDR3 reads TGTGCCAGCAGCTGGCTAGCGGGGGCGAATGAGCAGTTCTTC. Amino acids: CASSWLAGANEQFF.

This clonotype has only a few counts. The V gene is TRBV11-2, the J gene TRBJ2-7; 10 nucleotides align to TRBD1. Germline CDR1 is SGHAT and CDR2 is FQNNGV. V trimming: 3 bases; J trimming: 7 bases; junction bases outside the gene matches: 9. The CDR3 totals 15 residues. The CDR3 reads CASSLDRGDNLEQYF. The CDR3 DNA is TGTGCCAGCAGCTTGGACAGGGGGGACAATTTGGAGCAGTACTTC. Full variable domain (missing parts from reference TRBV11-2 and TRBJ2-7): EAGVAQSPRYKIIEKRQSVAFWCNPISGHATLYWYQQILGQGPKLLIQFQNNGVVDDSQLPKDRFSAERLKGVDSTLKIQPAKLEDSAVYLCASSLDRGDNLEQYFGPGTRLTVT.

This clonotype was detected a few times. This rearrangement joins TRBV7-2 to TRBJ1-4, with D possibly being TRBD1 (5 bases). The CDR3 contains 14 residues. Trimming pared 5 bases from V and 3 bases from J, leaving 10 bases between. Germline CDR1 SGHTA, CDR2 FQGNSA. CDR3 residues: CASSKGLANEKLFF. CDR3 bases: TGTGCCAGCAGCAAGGGGCTGGCTAATGAAAAACTGTTTTTT.

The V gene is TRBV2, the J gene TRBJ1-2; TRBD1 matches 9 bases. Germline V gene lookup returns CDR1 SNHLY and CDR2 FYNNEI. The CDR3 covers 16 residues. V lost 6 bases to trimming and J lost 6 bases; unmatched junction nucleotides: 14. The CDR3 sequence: CASSGWTGEPGDGYTF. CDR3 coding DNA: TGTGCCAGCAGCGGGTGGACAGGGGAACCGGGGGATGGCTACACCTTC. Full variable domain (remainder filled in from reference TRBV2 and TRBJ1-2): EPEVTQTPSHQVTQMGQEVILRCVPISNHLYFYWYRQILGQKVEFLVSFYNNEISEKSEIFDDQFSVERPDGSNFTLKIRSTKLEDSAMYFCASSGWTGEPGDGYTFGSGTRLTVV.

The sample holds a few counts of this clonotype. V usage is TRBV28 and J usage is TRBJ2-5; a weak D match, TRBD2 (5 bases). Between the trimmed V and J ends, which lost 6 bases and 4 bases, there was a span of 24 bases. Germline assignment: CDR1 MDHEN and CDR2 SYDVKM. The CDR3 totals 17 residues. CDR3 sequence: CASSPSGTVRVSETQYF. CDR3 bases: TGTGCCAGCAGCCCTTCCGGAACCGTGAGGGTTTCAGAGACCCAGTACTTC.

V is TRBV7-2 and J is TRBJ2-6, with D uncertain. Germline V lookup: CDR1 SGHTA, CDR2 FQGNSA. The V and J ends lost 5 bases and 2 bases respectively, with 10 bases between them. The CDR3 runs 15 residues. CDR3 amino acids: CASSPQIPGANVLTF. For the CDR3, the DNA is TGTGCCAGCAGCCCCCAGATCCCTGGGGCCAACGTCCTGACTTTC. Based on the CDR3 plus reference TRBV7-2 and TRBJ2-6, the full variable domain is GAGVSQSPSNKVTEKGKDVELRCDPISGHTALYWYRQSLGQGLEFLIYFQGNSAPDKSGLPSDRFSAERTGGSVSTLTIQRTQQEDSAVYLCASSPQIPGANVLTFGAGSRLTVL.

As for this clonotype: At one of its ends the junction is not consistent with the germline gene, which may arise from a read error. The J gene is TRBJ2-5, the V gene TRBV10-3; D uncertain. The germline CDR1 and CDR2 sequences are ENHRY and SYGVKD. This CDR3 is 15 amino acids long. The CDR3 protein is CATHNRKTLGEAQYF. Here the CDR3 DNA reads TGTGCCACCCACAACCGTAAAACCCTCGGAGAGGCCCAGTACTTC.

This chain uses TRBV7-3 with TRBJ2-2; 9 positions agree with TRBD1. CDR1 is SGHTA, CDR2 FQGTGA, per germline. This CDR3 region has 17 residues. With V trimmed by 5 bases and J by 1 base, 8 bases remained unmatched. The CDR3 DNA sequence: TGTGCCAGCAGCCTTCCGCGACAGGGGGTGAACACCGGGGAGCTGTTTTTT. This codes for CASSLPRQGVNTGELFF.

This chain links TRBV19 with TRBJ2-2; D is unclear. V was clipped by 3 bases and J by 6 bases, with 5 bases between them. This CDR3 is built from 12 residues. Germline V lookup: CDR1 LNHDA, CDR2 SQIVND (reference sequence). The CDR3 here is CASSIPPGELFF. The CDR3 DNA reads TGTGCCAGTAGTATCCCTCCCGGGGAGCTGTTTTTT.

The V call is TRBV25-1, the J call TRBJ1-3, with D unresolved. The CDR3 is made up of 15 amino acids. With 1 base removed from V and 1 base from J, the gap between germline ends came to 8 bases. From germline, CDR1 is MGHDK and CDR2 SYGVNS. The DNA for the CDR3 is TGTGCCAGCAGTGAATCTCGGTTATCTGGAAACACCATATATTTT. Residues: CASSESRLSGNTIYF.

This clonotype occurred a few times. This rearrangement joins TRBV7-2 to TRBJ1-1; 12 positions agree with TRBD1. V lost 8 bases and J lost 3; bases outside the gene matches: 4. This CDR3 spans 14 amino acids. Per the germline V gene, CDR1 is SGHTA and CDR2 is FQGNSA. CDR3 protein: CASGTGGGYTEAFF. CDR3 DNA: TGTGCCAGCGGGACAGGGGGCGGGTACACTGAAGCTTTCTTT.

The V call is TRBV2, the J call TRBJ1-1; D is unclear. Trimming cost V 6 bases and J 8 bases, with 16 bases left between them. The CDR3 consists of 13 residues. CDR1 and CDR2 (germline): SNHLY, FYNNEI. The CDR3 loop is CASSKARNGEAFF. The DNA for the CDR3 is TGTGCCAGCAGCAAAGCCAGAAACGGAGAAGCTTTCTTT. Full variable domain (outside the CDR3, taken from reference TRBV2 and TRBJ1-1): EPEVTQTPSHQVTQMGQEVILRCVPISNHLYFYWYRQILGQKVEFLVSFYNNEISEKSEIFDDQFSVERPDGSNFTLKIRSTKLEDSAMYFCASSKARNGEAFFGQGTRLTVV.

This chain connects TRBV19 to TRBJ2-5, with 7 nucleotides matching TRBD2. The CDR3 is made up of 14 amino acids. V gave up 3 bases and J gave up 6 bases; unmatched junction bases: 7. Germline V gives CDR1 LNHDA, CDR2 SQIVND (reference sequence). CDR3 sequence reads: CASSMSGAGKTQYF. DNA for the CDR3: TGTGCCAGTAGTATGAGCGGGGCGGGTAAGACCCAGTACTTC.

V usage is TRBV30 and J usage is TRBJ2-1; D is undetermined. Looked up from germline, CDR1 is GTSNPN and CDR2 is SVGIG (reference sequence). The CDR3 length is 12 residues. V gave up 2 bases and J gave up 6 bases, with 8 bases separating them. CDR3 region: CAWSRQVNEQFF. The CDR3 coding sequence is TGTGCCTGGAGTAGGCAGGTCAATGAGCAGTTCTTC.

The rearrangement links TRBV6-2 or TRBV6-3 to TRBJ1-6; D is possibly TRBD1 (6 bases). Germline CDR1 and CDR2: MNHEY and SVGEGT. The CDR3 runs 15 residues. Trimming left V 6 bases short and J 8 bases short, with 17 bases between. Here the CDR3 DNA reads TGTGCCAGCAGAGCTTTGACAGGAACCGATTCACCCCTCCACTTT. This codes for CASRALTGTDSPLHF.

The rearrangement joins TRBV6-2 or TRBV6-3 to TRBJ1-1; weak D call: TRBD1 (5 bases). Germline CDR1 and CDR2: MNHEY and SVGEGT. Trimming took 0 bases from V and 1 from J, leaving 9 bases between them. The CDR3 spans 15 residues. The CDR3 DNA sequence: TGTGCCAGCAGTTACTCGCAGGGAAGGAACACTGAAGCTTTCTTT. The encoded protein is CASSYSQGRNTEAFF.

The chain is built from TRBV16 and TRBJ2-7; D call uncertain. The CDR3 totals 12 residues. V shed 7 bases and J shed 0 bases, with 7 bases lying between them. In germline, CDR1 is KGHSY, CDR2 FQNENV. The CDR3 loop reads CASTRRSYEQYF. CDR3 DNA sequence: TGTGCCAGCACCCGTCGCTCCTACGAGCAGTACTTC.

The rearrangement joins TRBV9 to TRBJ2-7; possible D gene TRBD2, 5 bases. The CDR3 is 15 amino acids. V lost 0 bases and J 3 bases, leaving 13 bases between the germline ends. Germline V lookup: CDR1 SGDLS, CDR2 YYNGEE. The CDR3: CASSVAGSGLYEQYF. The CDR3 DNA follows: TGTGCCAGCAGCGTAGCTGGGAGTGGACTCTACGAGCAGTACTTC.

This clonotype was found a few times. The chain's CDR3 is CASSEIDTQYF. CDR3 coding DNA: TGTGCCAGCAGTGAGATAGATACGCAGTATTTT. The chain is built from TRBV25-1 and TRBJ2-3, with D hard to call. The V gene's germline CDR1 is MGHDK and CDR2 SYGVNS. The CDR3 extends over 11 amino acids. V was clipped by 3 bases and J by 5 bases, with 3 bases between them.